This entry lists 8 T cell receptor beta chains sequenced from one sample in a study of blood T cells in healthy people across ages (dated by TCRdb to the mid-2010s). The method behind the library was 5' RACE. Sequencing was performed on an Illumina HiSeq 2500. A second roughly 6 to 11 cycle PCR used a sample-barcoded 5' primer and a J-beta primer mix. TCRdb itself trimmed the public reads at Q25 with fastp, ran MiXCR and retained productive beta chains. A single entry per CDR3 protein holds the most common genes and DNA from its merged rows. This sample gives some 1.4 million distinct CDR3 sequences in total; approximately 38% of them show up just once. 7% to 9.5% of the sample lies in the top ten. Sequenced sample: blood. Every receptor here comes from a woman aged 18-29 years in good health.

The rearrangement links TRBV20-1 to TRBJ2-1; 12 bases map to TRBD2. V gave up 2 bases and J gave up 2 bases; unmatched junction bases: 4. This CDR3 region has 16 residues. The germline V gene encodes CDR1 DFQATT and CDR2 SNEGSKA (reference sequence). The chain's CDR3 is CSARPTSGRPYNEQFF. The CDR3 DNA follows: TGCAGTGCTAGACCGACTAGCGGGAGACCCTACAATGAGCAGTTCTTC.

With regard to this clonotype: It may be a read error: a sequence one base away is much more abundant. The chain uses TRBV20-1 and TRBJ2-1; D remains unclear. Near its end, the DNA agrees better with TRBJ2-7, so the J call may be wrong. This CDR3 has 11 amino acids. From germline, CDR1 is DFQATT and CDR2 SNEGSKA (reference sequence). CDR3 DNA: TGCAGTGCTAAGGGCTACAATGAGCAGTACTTC. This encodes CSAKGYNEQYF.

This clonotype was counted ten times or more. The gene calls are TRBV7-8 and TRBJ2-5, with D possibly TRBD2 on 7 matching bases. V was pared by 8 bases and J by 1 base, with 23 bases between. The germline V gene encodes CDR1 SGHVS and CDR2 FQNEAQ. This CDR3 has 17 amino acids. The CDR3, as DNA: TGTGCCAGCGCCAACGGGGGGCAGACTACCCTCCAAGAGACCCAGTACTTC. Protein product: CASANGGQTTLQETQYF.

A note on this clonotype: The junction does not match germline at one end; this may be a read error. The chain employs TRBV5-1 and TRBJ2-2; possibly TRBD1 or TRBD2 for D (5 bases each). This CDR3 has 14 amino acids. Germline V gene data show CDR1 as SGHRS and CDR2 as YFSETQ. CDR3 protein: CASSLAGSTGELFF. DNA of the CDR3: TGTGCCAGCAGCTTGGCAGGGAGCACCGGGGAGCTGTTTTTT.

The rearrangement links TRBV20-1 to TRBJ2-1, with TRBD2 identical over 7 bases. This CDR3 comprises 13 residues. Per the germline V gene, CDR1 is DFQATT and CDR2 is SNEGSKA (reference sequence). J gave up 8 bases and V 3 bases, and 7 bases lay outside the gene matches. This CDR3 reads CSARGRETDEQFF. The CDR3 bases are TGCAGTGCTAGGGGGCGGGAGACGGATGAGCAGTTCTTC.

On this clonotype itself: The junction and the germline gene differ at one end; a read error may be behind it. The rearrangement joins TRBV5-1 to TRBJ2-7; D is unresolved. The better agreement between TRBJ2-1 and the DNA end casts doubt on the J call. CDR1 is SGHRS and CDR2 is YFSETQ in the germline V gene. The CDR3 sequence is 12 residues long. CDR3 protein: CASSLDDNKQFF. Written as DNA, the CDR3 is TGCGCCAGTAGCTTGGATGACAATAAGCAGTTCTTC.

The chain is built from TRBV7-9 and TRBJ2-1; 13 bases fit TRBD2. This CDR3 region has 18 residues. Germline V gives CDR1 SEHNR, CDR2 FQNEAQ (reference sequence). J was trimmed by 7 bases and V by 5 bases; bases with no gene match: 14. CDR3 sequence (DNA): TGTGCCAGCAGCCCTGGGACTAGCGGGATGCCCGGGTCGAATGAGCAGTTCTTC. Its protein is CASSPGTSGMPGSNEQFF.

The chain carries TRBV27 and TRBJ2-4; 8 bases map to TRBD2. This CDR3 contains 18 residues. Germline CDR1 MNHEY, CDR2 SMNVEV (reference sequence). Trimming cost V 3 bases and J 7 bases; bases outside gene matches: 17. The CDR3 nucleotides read TGTGCCAGCAGTTTTCTATCCGGTCGGGGGGGGCAGGGGAACATTCAGTACTTC. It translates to CASSFLSGRGGQGNIQYF.